This T cell receptor (beta chain) originates from a study of cytomegalovirus exposure and HLA in healthy donors. CDR1 and CDR2 from the germline V gene are GTSNPN and SVGIG (reference sequence). This CDR3 is 12 amino acids long. With 60 Vbeta and 13 Jbeta primers, the PCR was carried out. Source study methods: Later reanalysis found 60 million to 90 million unique TCR beta chains, roughly 10 million of them shared. Sequencing was performed with immunoSEQ multiplex PCR; in TCRdb, only in-frame clones are kept and a portion is missing. From that table come the V and J calls and clone size; the DNA was used to work out D and trimming. This sample yields roughly 220,000 clones, of which 70% to 80% are seen a single time; 1.5% to 2% belongs to the top ten. Overall study results and limits: Three CMV-associated chains were confirmed in vitro to be specific for CMV antigens. Later on, a genetic analysis was performed. It linked a missense variant in DCLRE1C with V- and J-gene trimming of TCR beta.

To note about this clone: What it binds is not known.

This chain joins TRBV30 and TRBJ1-2; tentatively, D is TRBD1 (5 bases). The sample comprised PBMCs. The TCR sequence derives from a young woman in good health and CMV-seronegative. CDR3 sequence: CAAGRRNYGYTF. CDR3 bases: TGTGCTGCAGGGCGGCGAAACTATGGCTACACCTTC.